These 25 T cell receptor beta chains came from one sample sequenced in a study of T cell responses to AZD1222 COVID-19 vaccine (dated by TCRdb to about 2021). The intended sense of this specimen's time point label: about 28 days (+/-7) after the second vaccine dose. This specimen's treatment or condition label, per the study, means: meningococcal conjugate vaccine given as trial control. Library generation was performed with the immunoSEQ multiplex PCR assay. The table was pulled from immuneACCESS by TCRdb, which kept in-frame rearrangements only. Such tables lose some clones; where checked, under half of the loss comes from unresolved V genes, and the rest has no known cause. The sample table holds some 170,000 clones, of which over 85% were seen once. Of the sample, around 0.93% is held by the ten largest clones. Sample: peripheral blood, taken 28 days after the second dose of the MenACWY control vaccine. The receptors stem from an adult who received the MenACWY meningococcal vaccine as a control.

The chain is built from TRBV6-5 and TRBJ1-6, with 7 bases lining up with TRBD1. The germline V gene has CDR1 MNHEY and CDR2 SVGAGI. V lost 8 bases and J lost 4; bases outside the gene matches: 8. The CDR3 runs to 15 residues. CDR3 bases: TGTGCCAGCGTCCCGGGACAGATTTATAATTCACCCCTCCACTTT. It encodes CASVPGQIYNSPLHF.

This CDR3 is CASSLGPNQPQHF. The DNA of the CDR3 is TGTGCCAGCAGCCTGGGGCCAAATCAGCCCCAGCATTTT. This chain connects TRBV11-2 to TRBJ1-5, with D perhaps matching TRBD1 (5 bases). Deletions cut 5 bases from V and 4 bases from J, with 9 bases between. The V gene's germline CDR1 is SGHAT and CDR2 FQNNGV. This CDR3 region has 13 residues.

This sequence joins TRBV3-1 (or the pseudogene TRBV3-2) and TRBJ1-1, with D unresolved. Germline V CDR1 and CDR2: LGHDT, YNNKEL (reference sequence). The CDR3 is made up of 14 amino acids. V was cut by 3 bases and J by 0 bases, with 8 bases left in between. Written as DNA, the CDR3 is TGTGCCAGCAGCCACACGCAGATGAACACTGAAGCTTTCTTT. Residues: CASSHTQMNTEAFF.

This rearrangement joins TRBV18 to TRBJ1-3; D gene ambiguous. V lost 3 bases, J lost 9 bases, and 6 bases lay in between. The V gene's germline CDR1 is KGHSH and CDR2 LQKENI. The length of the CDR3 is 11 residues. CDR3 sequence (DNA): TGTGCCAGCTCACCGGGAGCCACCATATATTTT. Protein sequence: CASSPGATIYF.

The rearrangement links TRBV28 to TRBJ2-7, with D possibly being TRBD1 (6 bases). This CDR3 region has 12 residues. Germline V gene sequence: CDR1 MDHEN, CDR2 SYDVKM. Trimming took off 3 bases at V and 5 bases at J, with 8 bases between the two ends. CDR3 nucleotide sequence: TGTGCCAGCAGTTTGGGGGCCCACGAGCAGTACTTC. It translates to CASSLGAHEQYF.

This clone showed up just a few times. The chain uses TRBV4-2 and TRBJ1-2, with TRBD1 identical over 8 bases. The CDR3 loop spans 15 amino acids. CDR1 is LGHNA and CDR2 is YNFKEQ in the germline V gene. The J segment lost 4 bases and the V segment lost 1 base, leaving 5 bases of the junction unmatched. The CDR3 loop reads CASSQGAGTGYGYTF. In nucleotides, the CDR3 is TGTGCCAGCAGCCAAGGTGCCGGGACAGGCTATGGCTACACCTTC.

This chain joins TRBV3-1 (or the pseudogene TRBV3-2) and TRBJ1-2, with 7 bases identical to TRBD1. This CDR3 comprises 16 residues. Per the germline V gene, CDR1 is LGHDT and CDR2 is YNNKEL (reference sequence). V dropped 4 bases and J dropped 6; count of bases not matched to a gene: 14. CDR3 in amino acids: CASSRGFNRGMNGYTF. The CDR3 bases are TGTGCCAGCAGCCGTGGGTTTAACAGGGGAATGAATGGCTACACCTTC.

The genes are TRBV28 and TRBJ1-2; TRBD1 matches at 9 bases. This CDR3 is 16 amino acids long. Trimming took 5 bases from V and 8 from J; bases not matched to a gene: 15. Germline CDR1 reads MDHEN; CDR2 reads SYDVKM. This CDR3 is CASSPPPGQGLEGYTF. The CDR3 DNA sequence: TGTGCCAGCAGTCCCCCTCCGGGACAGGGCCTGGAAGGCTACACCTTC.

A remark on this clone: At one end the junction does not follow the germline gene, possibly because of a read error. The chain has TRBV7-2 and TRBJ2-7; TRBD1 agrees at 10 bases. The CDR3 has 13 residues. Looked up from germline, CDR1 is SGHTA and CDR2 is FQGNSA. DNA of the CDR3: TGTGCCAGCAGTTCAACTCCGGGACAGGGGCACCCTTTC. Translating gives CASSSTPGQGHPF. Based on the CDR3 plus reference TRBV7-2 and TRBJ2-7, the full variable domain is GAGVSQSPSNKVTEKGKDVELRCDPISGHTALYWYRQSLGQGLEFLIYFQGNSAPDKSGLPSDRFSAERTGGSVSTLTIQRTQQEDSAVYLCASSSTPGQGHPFGPGTRLTVT.

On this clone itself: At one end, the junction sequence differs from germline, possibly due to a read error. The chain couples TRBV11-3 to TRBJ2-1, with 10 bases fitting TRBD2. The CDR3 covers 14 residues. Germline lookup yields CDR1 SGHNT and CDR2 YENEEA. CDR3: CASSLAGGYNEQFF. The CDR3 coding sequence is TGTGCCAGCAGTTTAGCGGGGGGATACAATGAGCAGTTCTTC.

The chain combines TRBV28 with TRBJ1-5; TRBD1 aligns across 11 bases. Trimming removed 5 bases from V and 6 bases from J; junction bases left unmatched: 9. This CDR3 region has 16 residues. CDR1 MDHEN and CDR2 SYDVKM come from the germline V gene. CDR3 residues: CASSPGDRGTTQPQHF. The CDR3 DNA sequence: TGTGCCAGCAGTCCGGGGGACAGGGGGACCACTCAGCCCCAGCATTTT.

The CDR3 reads CATSREGRLNTGELFF. The CDR3 DNA sequence: TGTGCCACCAGCAGAGAGGGTAGGCTGAACACCGGGGAGCTGTTTTTT. The rearrangement uses TRBV15 and TRBJ2-2; D uncertain. Germline V CDR1 and CDR2: LNHNV, YYDKDF (reference sequence). The CDR3 length is 16 residues. V gave up 0 bases and J gave up 1 base, with 9 bases separating them.

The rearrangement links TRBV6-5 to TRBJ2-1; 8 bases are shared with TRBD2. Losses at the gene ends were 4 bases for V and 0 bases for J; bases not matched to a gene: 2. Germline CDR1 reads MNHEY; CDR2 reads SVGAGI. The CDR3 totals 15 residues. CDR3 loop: CASSSGTSSYNEQFF. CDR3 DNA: TGTGCCAGCAGTTCAGGGACTAGCTCCTACAATGAGCAGTTCTTC.

The CDR3 reads CASTPGRGGTINEQFF. The CDR3 DNA reads TGTGCCAGTACCCCCGGAAGGGGGGGCACAATAAATGAGCAGTTCTTC. V and J are TRBV19 and TRBJ2-1, with D possibly being TRBD2 (7 bases). V lost 7 bases to trimming and J lost 7 bases, with 23 bases between them. The CDR3 runs 16 residues. Germline lookup yields CDR1 LNHDA and CDR2 SQIVND (reference sequence).

CDR3 region: CASSPRAGSAYNEQFF. The DNA for the CDR3 is TGTGCCAGCAGCCCCCGTGCGGGGTCCGCCTACAATGAGCAGTTCTTC. The chain has TRBV7-3 and TRBJ2-1, with a possible D match to TRBD2 (6 bases). The CDR3 totals 16 residues. Germline CDR1 is SGHTA and CDR2 is FQGTGA. The germline V and J ends were trimmed by 5 bases and 2 bases, with 16 bases remaining between them.

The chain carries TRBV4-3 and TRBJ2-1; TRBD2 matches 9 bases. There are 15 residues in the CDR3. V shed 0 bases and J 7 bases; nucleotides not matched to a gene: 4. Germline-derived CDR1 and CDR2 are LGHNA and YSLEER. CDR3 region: CASSQDQRGVNEQFF. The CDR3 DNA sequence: TGCGCCAGCAGCCAAGACCAGCGGGGGGTGAATGAGCAGTTCTTC.

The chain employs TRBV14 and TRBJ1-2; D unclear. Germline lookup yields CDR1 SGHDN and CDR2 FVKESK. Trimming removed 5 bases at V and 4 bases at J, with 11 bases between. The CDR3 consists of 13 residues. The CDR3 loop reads CASSEGATYGYTF. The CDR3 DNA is TGTGCCAGCAGCGAAGGAGCGACCTATGGCTACACCTTC. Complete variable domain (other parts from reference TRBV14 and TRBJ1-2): EAGVTQFPSHSVIEKGQTVTLRCDPISGHDNLYWYRRVMGKEIKFLLHFVKESKQDESGMPNNRFLAERTGGTYSTLKVQPAELEDSGVYFCASSEGATYGYTFGSGTRLTVV.

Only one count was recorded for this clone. The CDR3 nucleotides are TGCGCCAGCAGCCAAGATGAAGCAGGAGGGTCAAACATTCAGTACTTC. Protein sequence: CASSQDEAGGSNIQYF. V gene TRBV4-3 combines with J gene TRBJ2-4, with D tentatively TRBD2 (6 bases). Germline V lookup: CDR1 LGHNA, CDR2 YSLEER. The ends were cut back, 0 bases at V and 6 bases at J, with 15 bases in the middle. The length of the CDR3 is 16 residues.

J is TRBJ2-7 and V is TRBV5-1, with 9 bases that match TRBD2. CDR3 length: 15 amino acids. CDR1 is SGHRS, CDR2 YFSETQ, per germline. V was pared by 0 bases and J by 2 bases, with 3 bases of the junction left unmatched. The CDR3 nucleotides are TGCGCCAGCAGCTTGGAGGCGGGGGGGCCCTACGAGCAGTACTTC. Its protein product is CASSLEAGGPYEQYF.

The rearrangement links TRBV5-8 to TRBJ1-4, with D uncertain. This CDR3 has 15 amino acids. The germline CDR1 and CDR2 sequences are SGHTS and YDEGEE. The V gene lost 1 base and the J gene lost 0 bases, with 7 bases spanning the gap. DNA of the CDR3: TGTGCCAGCAGCTTGCGGGTTGCAACTAATGAAAAACTGTTTTTT. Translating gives CASSLRVATNEKLFF.

The CDR3 DNA is TGTGCCAGCAGCTTAGGCCTTACAGGGGTTGGAAACACCATATATTTT. Its protein product is CASSLGLTGVGNTIYF. This chain connects TRBV7-8 to TRBJ1-3, with 7 bases aligning to TRBD1. Trimming took 1 base from V and 3 from J; bases not matched to a gene: 6. Germline V gene lookup returns CDR1 SGHVS and CDR2 FQNEAQ. This CDR3 comprises 16 residues. The full variable domain, completed using reference TRBV7-8 and TRBJ1-3, is GAGVSQSPRYKVAKRGQDVALRCDPISGHVSLFWYQQALGQGPEFLTYFQNEAQLDKSGLPSDRFFAERPEGSVSTLKIQRTQQEDSAVYLCASSLGLTGVGNTIYFGEGSWLTVV.

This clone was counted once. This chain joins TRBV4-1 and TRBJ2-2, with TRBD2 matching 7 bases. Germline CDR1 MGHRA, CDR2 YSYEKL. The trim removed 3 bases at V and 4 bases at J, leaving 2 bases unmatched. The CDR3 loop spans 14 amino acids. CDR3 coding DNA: TGCGCCAGCAGCCAGACGGGAGGCACCGGGGAGCTGTTTTTT. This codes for CASSQTGGTGELFF.

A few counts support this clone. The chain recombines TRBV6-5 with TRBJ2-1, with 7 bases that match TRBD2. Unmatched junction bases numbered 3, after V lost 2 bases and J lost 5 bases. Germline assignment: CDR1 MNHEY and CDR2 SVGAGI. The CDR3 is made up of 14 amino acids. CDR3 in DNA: TGTGCCAGCAGTTACGGGAGGGACCACAATGAGCAGTTCTTC. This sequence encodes CASSYGRDHNEQFF.

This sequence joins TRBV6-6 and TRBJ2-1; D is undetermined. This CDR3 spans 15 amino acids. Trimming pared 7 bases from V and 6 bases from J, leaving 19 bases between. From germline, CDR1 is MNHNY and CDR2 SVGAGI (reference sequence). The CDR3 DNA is TGTGCCAGCAACCGAGGCGGAGCTTTTGCCAATGAGCAGTTCTTC. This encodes CASNRGGAFANEQFF.

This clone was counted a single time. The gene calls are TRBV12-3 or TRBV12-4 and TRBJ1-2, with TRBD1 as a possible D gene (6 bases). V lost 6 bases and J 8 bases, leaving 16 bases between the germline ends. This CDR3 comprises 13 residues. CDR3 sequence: CASSLGTRGGYTF. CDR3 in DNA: TGTGCCAGCAGCCTCGGGACAAGGGGGGGCTACACCTTC.